This TCR beta chain derives from a study of T cells in Graves' hyperthyroidism and ophthalmopathy. The diagnoses drew upon clinical symptoms, serum thyroxine and TRAb, thyroid ultrasound and orbital computed tomography. The sample holds many counts of this clonotype. This CDR3 has 14 residues. The germline V gene encodes CDR1 PRHDT and CDR2 FYEKMQ (reference sequence). V was shortened by 5 bases and J by 6 bases, with 13 bases between the two germline ends. RNA transcripts provided the source from which TCR beta CDR3 regions were amplified. The HTBI primer set was used in a first-round RT-PCR of the TCR CDR3. TCRdb itself ran the multiplex PCR reads through MiXCR, one entry per CDR3 protein. Of a few hundred thousand distinct CDR3 sequences in the sample, roughly 20% were seen once.

The clonotype was recovered from a woman between 40 and 55 years old with Graves' ophthalmopathy. The chain is built from TRBV13 and TRBJ2-2, with D tentatively TRBD1 or TRBD2 (6 bases each). The sample was blood. CDR3 loop: CASSARRGAGELFF. The CDR3 nucleotides are TGTGCCAGCAGCGCCCGTAGGGGGGCCGGGGAGCTGTTTTTT.